This TCR beta chain emerged from a study of blood T cells in healthy people across ages. Study conclusions and caveats: A strong correlation was seen between TCR beta diversity and naive T cell percentage.

Then a second PCR, running about 6 to 12 cycles, was carried out with a sample-barcoded 5' primer and a J-beta primer mix. TCRdb used MiXCR to reprocess the 5' RACE reads, holding one entry per CDR3 protein. Among about 570,000 distinct CDR3 sequences listed, 25% to 30% were seen once. The CDR3 totals 16 residues. V lost 1 base, J lost 8 bases, and 20 bases lay in between. Note on this clonotype: The antigen remains unidentified.

The J gene is TRBJ1-2, the V gene TRBV12-3 or TRBV12-4; tentative D call: TRBD1 (5 bases). The clonotype originates from a woman in her 70s in good health. Sequencing was performed on blood. As DNA, the CDR3 is TGTGCCAGCAGTTTAGGGGAGAATGCCAGGGTGCGAGGCTACACCTTC. Protein product: CASSLGENARVRGYTF.